This entry describes one T cell receptor (beta chain). As yet, its antigen is unknown. This entry is derived from a study of PD-1 blockade in classical Hodgkin lymphoma. Overall study results and limits: Later analyses included only patients treated at least 1 year post-ASCT.

Each of the patients experienced relapse following autologous stem cell transplantation, and their brentuximab vedotin exposure differed. Each best response was a complete response, a partial response or progressive disease. There are 12 residues in the CDR3. CDR1 GTSNPN and CDR2 SVGIG come from the germline V gene (reference sequence). V was clipped by 2 bases and J by 3 bases, with 8 bases between them. Assay: immunoSEQ multiplex PCR; the TCRdb copy retains only in-frame clones and omits some. The data show under 25,000 clones, around three quarters seen once. The rearrangement links TRBV30 to TRBJ2-7; D unresolved. This receptor was identified in a human donor with classical Hodgkin lymphoma. This specimen was peripheral blood mononuclear cells (PBMCs), taken before the second cycle of nivolumab. As DNA, the CDR3 is TGTGCCTGGAGTCCGGACCGCTACGAGCAGTACTTC. It translates to CAWSPDRYEQYF.